The 14 T cell receptor beta chains presented below share a single source sample, sequenced in a study of blood T cell repertoires in COVID-19. Libraries were prepared by immunoSEQ multiplex PCR; TCRdb keeps only in-frame clonotypes and omits some of them. The sample comprises 250,000 to 350,000 clones, more than 70% of which are singletons, and around 1.6% rests with the top ten. Sequencing input: peripheral blood. The receptors derive from a woman in her fifties or sixties with acute or convalescent COVID-19.

Only a few counts were recorded for this clone. The gene calls are TRBV10-3 and TRBJ2-1; D may be TRBD1 (6 bases). CDR1 ENHRY and CDR2 SYGVKD come from the germline V gene. V lost 7 bases and J lost 6, with 10 bases in between. This CDR3 has 12 residues. The CDR3 bases are TGTGCCATCACGGACAGTTTCAATGAGCAGTTCTTC. Translating gives CAITDSFNEQFF.

This chain uses TRBV5-1 with TRBJ1-6; 8 bases agree with TRBD1. This CDR3 region has 14 residues. The J segment lost 9 bases and the V segment lost 3 bases, leaving 5 bases of the junction unmatched. Germline CDR1 and CDR2: SGHRS and YFSETQ. For the CDR3, the DNA is TGCGCCAGCAGCTATCAGGACAGGGTTTCACCCCTCCACTTT. It is translated as CASSYQDRVSPLHF.

The CDR3 is CATSYGQGAINEQFF. As DNA, the CDR3 is TGTGCCACCAGTTACGGACAGGGGGCCATTAATGAGCAGTTCTTC. The chain combines TRBV24-1 with TRBJ2-1; 11 nucleotides line up with TRBD1. The ends lost 6 bases at V and 7 bases at J; junction bases unmatched: 7. The CDR3 contains 15 residues. Germline CDR1 KGHDR, CDR2 SFDVKD.

The table lists this clone with a count of one. This rearrangement joins TRBV6-4 to TRBJ2-2; 9 bases map to TRBD1. The ends lost 4 bases at V and 5 bases at J; junction bases unmatched: 5. CDR1 MRHNA and CDR2 SNTAGT come from the germline V gene. This CDR3 spans 15 amino acids. The CDR3 sequence is CASSALTGGTGELFF. CDR3 sequence (DNA): TGTGCCAGCAGTGCTTTGACAGGGGGGACCGGGGAGCTGTTTTTT.

This sequence joins TRBV28 and TRBJ2-7; D remains ambiguous. Trimming removed 3 bases from V and 4 bases from J, with 7 bases in between. CDR3 length: 12 residues. Germline lookup yields CDR1 MDHEN and CDR2 SYDVKM. The CDR3 spells CASSFLRYEQYF. The CDR3 DNA is TGTGCCAGCAGTTTCCTACGGTACGAGCAGTACTTC.

The rearrangement uses TRBV5-1 and TRBJ2-7; 8 bases match TRBD2. The CDR3 covers 14 residues. Germline V CDR1 and CDR2: SGHRS, YFSETQ. The ends lost 4 bases at V and 4 bases at J; junction bases unmatched: 7. For the CDR3, the DNA is TGCGCCAGCAGCATAACTAGCGGATCGTACGAGCAGTACTTC. Translating it yields CASSITSGSYEQYF.

This chain links TRBV18 with TRBJ2-1, with TRBD2 matching 13 bases. CDR1 is KGHSH, CDR2 LQKENI, per germline. V gave up 7 bases and J gave up 6 bases; unmatched junction bases: 12. CDR3 length equals 17 residues. The CDR3 sequence is CASLAGLAGPGPNEQFF. DNA of the CDR3: TGTGCCAGCTTAGCGGGACTAGCGGGGCCGGGCCCCAATGAGCAGTTCTTC.

V and J are TRBV5-1 and TRBJ2-3; 13 bases match TRBD2. The CDR3 is made up of 17 amino acids. After removal of 4 bases from V and 2 bases from J, the junction contained 7 bases not matched to a gene. CDR1 is SGHRS, CDR2 YFSETQ, per germline. CDR3 residues: CASSPGLAGAYTDTQYF. Here the CDR3 DNA reads TGCGCCAGCAGCCCCGGACTAGCGGGGGCCTACACAGATACGCAGTATTTT. The entire variable domain, with the rest obtained from reference TRBV5-1 and TRBJ2-3, is as follows: KAGVTQTPRYLIKTRGQQVTLSCSPISGHRSVSWYQQTPGQGLQFLFEYFSETQRNKGNFPGRFSGRQFSNSRSEMNVSTLELGDSALYLCASSPGLAGAYTDTQYFGPGTRLTVL.

The V call is TRBV7-3, the J call TRBJ2-1, with 8 nucleotides matching TRBD2. The CDR3 contains 12 residues. V dropped 4 bases and J dropped 15; count of bases not matched to a gene: 8. Germline V gives CDR1 SGHTA, CDR2 FQGTGA. The CDR3 reads CASSSIRTSLFF. CDR3 coding DNA: TGTGCCAGCAGCTCTATTAGGACTAGCTTGTTCTTC.

The chain has TRBV6-5 and TRBJ2-3, with 7 positions matching TRBD2. Germline CDR1 MNHEY, CDR2 SVGAGI. CDR3 length: 14 amino acids. Germline trimming cut 6 bases from V and 3 bases from J; bases unmatched to any gene: 6. CDR3 DNA sequence: TGTGCCAGCAGAGTAGCTAGCGGTACAGATACGCAGTATTTT. Translating gives CASRVASGTDTQYF.

V gene TRBV5-6 combines with J gene TRBJ2-7; tentative D call: TRBD1 (5 bases). CDR3 length: 13 residues. The germline V and J ends were trimmed by 1 base and 8 bases, with 13 bases remaining between them. Per the germline V gene, CDR1 is SGHDT and CDR2 is YYEEEE. The DNA of the CDR3 is TGTGCCAGCAGCTTGAGGGGTACGGGTCAGCAGTACTTC. It translates to CASSLRGTGQQYF.

With respect to this clone: Additional DNA sequences in this sample encode the identical CDR3. The V gene is TRBV5-1, the J gene TRBJ2-3; 14 nucleotides line up with TRBD2. V was pared by 3 bases and J by 4 bases, with 1 base of the junction left unmatched. The CDR3 contains 15 residues. Per germline, CDR1 SGHRS and CDR2 YFSETQ. CDR3 bases: TGCGCCAGCAGCTCGGGACTAGCGGGAGCAGATACGCAGTATTTT. This encodes CASSSGLAGADTQYF.

The genes are TRBV6-5 and TRBJ2-7, with 12 bases lining up with TRBD1. The CDR3 has 16 amino acids. Per germline, CDR1 MNHEY and CDR2 SVGAGI. V was pared by 2 bases and J by 2 bases, with 4 bases of the junction left unmatched. This CDR3 reads CASSYAGTGGAYEQYF. As DNA, the CDR3 is TGTGCCAGCAGTTACGCCGGGACAGGGGGCGCCTACGAGCAGTACTTC.

This chain connects TRBV27 to TRBJ1-2, with 7 bases aligning to TRBD1. The CDR3 contains 15 residues. The V gene's germline CDR1 is MNHEY and CDR2 SMNVEV (reference sequence). J gave up 4 bases and V 4 bases, and 9 bases lay outside the gene matches. The CDR3 sequence: CASSSIRGEGYGYTF. CDR3 in DNA: TGTGCCAGCAGTTCTATCAGGGGGGAAGGCTATGGCTACACCTTC.